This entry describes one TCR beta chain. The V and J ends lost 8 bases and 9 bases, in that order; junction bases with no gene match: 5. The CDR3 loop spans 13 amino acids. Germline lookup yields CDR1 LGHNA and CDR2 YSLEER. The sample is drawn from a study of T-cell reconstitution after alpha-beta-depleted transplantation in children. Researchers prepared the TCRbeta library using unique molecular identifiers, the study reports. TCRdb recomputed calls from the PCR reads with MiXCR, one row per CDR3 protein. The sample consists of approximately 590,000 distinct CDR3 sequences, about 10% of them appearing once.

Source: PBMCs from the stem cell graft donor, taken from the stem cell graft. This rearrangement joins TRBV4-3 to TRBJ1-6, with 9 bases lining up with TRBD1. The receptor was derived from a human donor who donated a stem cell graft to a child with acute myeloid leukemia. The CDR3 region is CASGDRGISPLHF. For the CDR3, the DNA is TGCGCCAGCGGAGACAGGGGGATTTCACCCCTCCACTTT.